These T cell receptor beta chains were read from a single sample in a study of blood T cells in healthy people across ages. Using its own MiXCR run on the 5' RACE reads, TCRdb lists one record per CDR3 protein. This sample has approximately 800,000 distinct CDR3 sequences, with more than 50% found just once. The sample consisted of blood. The source of these receptors is a man between 35 and 55 years old in good health. CDR3s include the opening cysteine and the closing phenylalanine or tryptophan. A D gene is named only where the DNA matches it firmly. Clone size is not always given. Where it is, it says once, few, many or a class for expanded clones.

d_call	v_call	clone_size	j_call	cdr3_nt	cdr3_aa
-	TRBV28	once	TRBJ1-2	TGTGCCAGCAGGAAAGAGAGGGCTAACTATGGCTACACCTTC	CASRKERANYGYTF
-	TRBV29-1	-	TRBJ1-2	TGCAGCGCGAAAGGTCCAGCTAACTATGGCTACACCTTC	CSAKGPANYGYTF
-	TRBV28	-	TRBJ2-7	TGTGCCAGCACTAACCCGGGGCTGGGGGAGCAGTACTTC	CASTNPGLGEQYF
-	TRBV7-3	-	TRBJ2-7	TGTGCCAGCAGCCACAGCAAGGGTAACGAGCAGTACTTC	CASSHSKGNEQYF
-	TRBV2	few	TRBJ2-5	TGTGCCAGCACGTCGGACACCAACCAAGAGACCCAGTACTTC	CASTSDTNQETQYF
TRBD1	TRBV28	-	TRBJ2-1	TGTGCCAGCAGTCCCCAACAGGGGCCCAGTTTTGATGAGCAGTTCTTC	CASSPQQGPSFDEQFF
TRBD2	TRBV15	-	TRBJ2-5	TGTGCCACCAGCAGGCAGCTAGCGGGAAAAGAGACCCAGTACTTC	CATSRQLAGKETQYF
TRBD2	TRBV20-1	-	TRBJ2-5	TGCAGTGCCCGGCCCCTAGCGGGGCGGGGGGAGACCCAGTACTTC	CSARPLAGRGETQYF
TRBD2	TRBV3-1	-	TRBJ2-3	TGTGCCAGCAGCCAGAGAGCGGGGGGGGGCACAGATACGCAGTATTTT	CASSQRAGGGTDTQYF
TRBD2	TRBV14	-	TRBJ2-5	TGTGCCAGCAGCCACGGACTAGCGCTTCAAGAGACCCAGTACTTC	CASSHGLALQETQYF
-	TRBV20-1	few	TRBJ1-1	TGCAGTGCTAGAGCGGGGGGGAACACTGAAGCTTTCTTT	CSARAGGNTEAFF
TRBD2	TRBV20-1	-	TRBJ2-5	TGCAGTGCTAGAGACCTAGCGGGAGCGGAGACCCAGTACTTC	CSARDLAGAETQYF
TRBD2	TRBV7-6	-	TRBJ2-3	TGTGCCAGCAGCCCGAGGGGGGTGCTAGCGGGATGGTCGTTTAAAGATACGCAGTATTTT	CASSPRGVLAGWSFKDTQYF
TRBD2	TRBV12-3/TRBV12-4	-	TRBJ2-1	TGTGCCAGCAGTCCGGGACTAGCGGGGGGATTTGATGAGCAGTTCTTC	CASSPGLAGGFDEQFF
-	TRBV20-1	-	TRBJ2-7	TGCAGTGCTGCGCCATTCGACTACGAGCAGTACTTC	CSAAPFDYEQYF
TRBD1	TRBV7-3	once	TRBJ1-1	TGTGCCTGCAGCCCGACAGGGAGGAACACTGAAGCTTTCTTT	CACSPTGRNTEAFF